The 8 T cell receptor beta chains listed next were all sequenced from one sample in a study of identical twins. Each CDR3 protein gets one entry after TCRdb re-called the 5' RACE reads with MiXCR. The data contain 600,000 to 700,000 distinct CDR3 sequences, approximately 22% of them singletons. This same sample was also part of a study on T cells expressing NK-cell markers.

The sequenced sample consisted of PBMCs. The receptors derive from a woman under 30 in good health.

CDR3 DNA sequence: TGCAGTGCTAGAGATGGGTCAGGGGGCTTGTACGAGCAGTACTTC. This encodes CSARDGSGGLYEQYF. V usage is TRBV20-1 and J usage is TRBJ2-7; the match to TRBD1 covers 8 bases. In germline, CDR1 is DFQATT, CDR2 SNEGSKA (reference sequence). The CDR3 covers 15 residues. With 0 bases clipped from V and 4 bases from J, the junction kept 8 bases outside the gene matches.

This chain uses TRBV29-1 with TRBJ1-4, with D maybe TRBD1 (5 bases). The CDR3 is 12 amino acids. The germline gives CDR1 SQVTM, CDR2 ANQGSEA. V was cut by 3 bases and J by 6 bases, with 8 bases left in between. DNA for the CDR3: TGCAGCGTTGATCAAGGGGATGAAAAACTGTTTTTT. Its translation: CSVDQGDEKLFF.

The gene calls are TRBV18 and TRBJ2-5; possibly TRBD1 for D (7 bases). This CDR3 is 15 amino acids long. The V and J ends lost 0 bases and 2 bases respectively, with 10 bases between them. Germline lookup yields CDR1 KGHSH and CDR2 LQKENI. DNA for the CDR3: TGTGCCAGCTCACCACCCGCGGGACAGCAAGAGACCCAGTACTTC. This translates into CASSPPAGQQETQYF.

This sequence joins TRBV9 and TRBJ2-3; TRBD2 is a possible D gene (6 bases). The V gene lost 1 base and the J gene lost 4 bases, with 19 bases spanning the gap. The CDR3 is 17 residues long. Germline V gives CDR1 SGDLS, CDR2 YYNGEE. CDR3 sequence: CASSVFAGLRHPDTQYF. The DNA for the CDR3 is TGTGCCAGCAGCGTATTCGCGGGACTCCGCCATCCAGATACGCAGTATTTT.

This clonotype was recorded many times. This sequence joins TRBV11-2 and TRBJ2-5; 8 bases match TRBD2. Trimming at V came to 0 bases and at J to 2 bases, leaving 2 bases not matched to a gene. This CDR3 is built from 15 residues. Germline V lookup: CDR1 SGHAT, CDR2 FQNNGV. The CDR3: CASSLELAAQETQYF. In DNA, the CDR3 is TGTGCCAGCAGCTTAGAACTAGCGGCTCAAGAGACCCAGTACTTC.

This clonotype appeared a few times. CDR3 sequence: CASSLGTGPEQYF. The CDR3 bases are TGTGCCAGCAGCTTGGGGACAGGTCCCGAGCAGTACTTC. The chain employs TRBV7-2 and TRBJ2-7, with 8 bases fitting TRBD1. The CDR3 is 13 amino acids. V shed 3 bases and J 6 bases; nucleotides not matched to a gene: 4. CDR1 SGHTA and CDR2 FQGNSA come from the germline V gene.

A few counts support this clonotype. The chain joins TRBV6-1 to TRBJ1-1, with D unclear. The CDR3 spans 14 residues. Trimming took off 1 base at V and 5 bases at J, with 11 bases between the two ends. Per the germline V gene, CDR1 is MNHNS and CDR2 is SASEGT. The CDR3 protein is CASSEGRRRTEAFF. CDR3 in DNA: TGTGCCAGCAGTGAAGGTCGGAGGAGGACTGAAGCTTTCTTT.

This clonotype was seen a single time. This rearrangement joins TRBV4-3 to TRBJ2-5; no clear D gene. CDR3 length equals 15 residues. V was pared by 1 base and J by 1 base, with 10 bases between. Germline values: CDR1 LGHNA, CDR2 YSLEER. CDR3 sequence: CASSQGRATQETQYF. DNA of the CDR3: TGCGCCAGCAGCCAAGGCCGGGCGACCCAAGAGACCCAGTACTTC.